This T cell receptor beta chain was sequenced in a study of blood T cell repertoires in COVID-19. Study-wide background: The cDNA or gDNA used as material had been derived from T cells, B-cell-depleted T cells, or PBMCs.

The CDR3 is 14 amino acids. Trimming at V came to 7 bases and at J to 1 base, leaving 3 bases not matched to a gene. Germline V gene lookup returns CDR1 MNHEY and CDR2 SMNVEV (reference sequence). This table comes from immunoSEQ multiplex PCR, and its TCRdb copy is limited to in-frame clones, with some not included. The sample lists under 200,000 clones, roughly 89% seen once, with 3.2% in the top ten. Input material: PBMCs or T cells enriched from blood (not recorded which). V and J are TRBV27 and TRBJ2-7, with TRBD2 identical over 11 bases. The receptor comes from a woman aged 30 to 39 who had been exposed to COVID-19. CDR3 loop: CASKTSGGSYEQYF. The CDR3 coding sequence is TGTGCCAGCAAAACTAGCGGGGGTTCCTACGAGCAGTACTTC.